The TCR beta chain under discussion was sequenced for a study of cytomegalovirus exposure and HLA in healthy donors. Overall study findings and caveats: Most observed TCR sequences were rare, whereas some public TCRs were detected in many donors. Most subjects had HLA-A and HLA-B alleles reportedly predicted accurately by TCR beta sequences. Exclusion as indistinguishable affected some V segments, including TRBV6-2 and TRBV6-3.

Primers included in the PCR were 60 Vbeta and 13 Jbeta primers. Sequencing was performed with immunoSEQ multiplex PCR; in TCRdb, only in-frame clones are kept and a portion is missing. This sample has 100,000 or so clones, with about three quarters found just once. Comments on this clone: Antigen: not known.

From germline, CDR1 is SEHNR and CDR2 FQNEAQ (reference sequence). V was pared by 3 bases and J by 6 bases, with 17 bases between. The CDR3 consists of 16 residues. The sequenced material came from PBMCs. V and J are TRBV7-9 and TRBJ2-2; tentative D call: TRBD2 (5 bases). The clonotype was recovered from a middle-aged woman in good health and CMV-seropositive. As DNA, the CDR3 is TGTGCCAGCAGCTTCGTGCGGGCCCAGTCCGCCGGGGAGCTGTTTTTT. This sequence encodes CASSFVRAQSAGELFF.